One and the same sample provided the 3 T cell receptor beta chains below, sequenced in a study of cytomegalovirus exposure and HLA in healthy donors. Researchers ran the PCR with 60 Vbeta and 13 Jbeta primers. TCRdb's table, derived via immunoSEQ multiplex PCR, lists solely in-frame clones and lacks some. This repertoire shows under 250,000 clones, less than 85% found once; its top ten account for roughly 0.62%. The sequencing input was PBMCs. Receptor source: a man between 18 and 29 years old in good health and CMV-seronegative.

The chain has TRBV7-6 and TRBJ1-5; weak D call: TRBD1 (5 bases). Germline lookup yields CDR1 SGHVS and CDR2 FNYEAQ. The CDR3 loop spans 16 amino acids. The germline V and J ends were trimmed by 1 base and 3 bases, with 13 bases remaining between them. DNA for the CDR3: TGTGCCAGCAGCTTAGAAATAGCAGGGAACAATCAGCCCCAGCATTTT. It encodes CASSLEIAGNNQPQHF.

The gene calls are TRBV27 and TRBJ1-1, with a possible D match to TRBD1 (6 bases). Germline CDR1 and CDR2: MNHEY and SMNVEV (reference sequence). Trimming pared 5 bases from V and 4 bases from J, leaving 14 bases between. The CDR3 has 14 residues. The CDR3 DNA reads TGTGCCAGCAGTGTCAGGGGTGGGGTCACTGAAGCTTTCTTT. This codes for CASSVRGGVTEAFF.

The V call is TRBV11-3, the J call TRBJ2-1, with 9 positions matching TRBD2. V trimming: 5 bases; J trimming: 3 bases; junction bases outside the gene matches: 5. Germline-derived CDR1 and CDR2 are SGHNT and YENEEA. The CDR3 contains 15 residues. The CDR3 DNA reads TGTGCCAGCAGCGCGGGACTAGCAGACTACAATGAGCAGTTCTTC. Translation gives CASSAGLADYNEQFF. Variable domain in full (rest from reference TRBV11-3 and TRBJ2-1): EAGVVQSPRYKIIEKKQPVAFWCNPISGHNTLYWYLQNLGQGPELLIRYENEEAVDDSQLPKDRFSAERLKGVDSTLKIQPAELGDSAVYLCASSAGLADYNEQFFGPGTRLTVL.